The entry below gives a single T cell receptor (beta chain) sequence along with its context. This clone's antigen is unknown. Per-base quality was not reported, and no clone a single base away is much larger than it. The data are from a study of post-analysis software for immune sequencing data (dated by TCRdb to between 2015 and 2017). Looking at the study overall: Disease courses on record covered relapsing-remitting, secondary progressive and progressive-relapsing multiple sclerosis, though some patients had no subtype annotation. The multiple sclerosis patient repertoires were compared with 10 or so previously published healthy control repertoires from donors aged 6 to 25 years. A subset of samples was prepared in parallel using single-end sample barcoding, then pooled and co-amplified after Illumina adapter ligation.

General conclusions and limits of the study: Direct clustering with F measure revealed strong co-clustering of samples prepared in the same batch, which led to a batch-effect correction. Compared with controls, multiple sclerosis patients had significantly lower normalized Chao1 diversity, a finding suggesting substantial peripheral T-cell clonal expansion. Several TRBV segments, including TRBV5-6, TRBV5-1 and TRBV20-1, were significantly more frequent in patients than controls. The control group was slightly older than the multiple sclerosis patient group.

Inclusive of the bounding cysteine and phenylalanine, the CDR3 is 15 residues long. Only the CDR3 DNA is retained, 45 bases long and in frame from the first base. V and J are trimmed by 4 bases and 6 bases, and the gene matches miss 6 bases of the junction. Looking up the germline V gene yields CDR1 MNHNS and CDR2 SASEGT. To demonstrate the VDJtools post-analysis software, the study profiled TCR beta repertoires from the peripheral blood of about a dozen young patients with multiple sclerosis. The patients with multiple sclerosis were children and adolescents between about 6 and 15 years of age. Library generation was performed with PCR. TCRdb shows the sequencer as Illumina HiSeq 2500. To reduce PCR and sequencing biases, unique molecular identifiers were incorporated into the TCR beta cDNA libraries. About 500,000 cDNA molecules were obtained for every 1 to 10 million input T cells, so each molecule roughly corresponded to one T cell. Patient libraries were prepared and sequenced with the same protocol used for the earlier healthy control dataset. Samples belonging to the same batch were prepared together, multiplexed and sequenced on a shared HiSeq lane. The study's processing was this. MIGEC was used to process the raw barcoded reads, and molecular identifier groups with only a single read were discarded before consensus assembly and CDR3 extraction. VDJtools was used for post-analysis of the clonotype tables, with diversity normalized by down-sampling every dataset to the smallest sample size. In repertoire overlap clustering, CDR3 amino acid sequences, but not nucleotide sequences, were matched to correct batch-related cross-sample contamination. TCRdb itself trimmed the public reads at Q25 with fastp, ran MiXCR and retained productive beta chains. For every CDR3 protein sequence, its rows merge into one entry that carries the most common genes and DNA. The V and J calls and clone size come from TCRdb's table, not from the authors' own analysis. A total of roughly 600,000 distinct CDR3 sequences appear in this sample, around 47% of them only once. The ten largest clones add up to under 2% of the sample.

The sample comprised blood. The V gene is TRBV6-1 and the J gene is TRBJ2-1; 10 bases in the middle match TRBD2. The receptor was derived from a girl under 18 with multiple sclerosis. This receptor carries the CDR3 CASSGGGLASNEQFF. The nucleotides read TGTGCCAGCAGTGGGGGGGGACTAGCGTCCAATGAGCAGTTCTTC.